The 29 T cell receptor beta chains below all came from one sample that was sequenced in a study of control samples from healthy donors and cancer patients. Libraries were prepared by immunoSEQ multiplex PCR; TCRdb keeps only in-frame clonotypes and omits some of them. The repertoire consists of about 120,000 clones, with 91% occurring once and the leading ten covering 7.8%. Source material: blood. Receptors originate from a woman younger than 30 in good health.

The chain has TRBV9 and TRBJ2-7, with a possible D match to TRBD2 (6 bases). The CDR3 has 14 residues. V lost 2 bases, J lost 7 bases, and 16 bases lay in between. In germline, CDR1 is SGDLS, CDR2 YYNGEE. As DNA, the CDR3 is TGTGCCAGCAGCGTCGGGAGTTTCGCTGAAGAGCAGTACTTC. Translated, it gives CASSVGSFAEEQYF.

This chain connects TRBV2 to TRBJ1-6; 8 bases agree with TRBD1. The CDR3 is made up of 15 amino acids. Looked up from germline, CDR1 is SNHLY and CDR2 is FYNNEI. The trim removed 3 bases at V and 5 bases at J, leaving 3 bases unmatched. Here the CDR3 reads CASSEQGADNSPLHF. CDR3 DNA: TGTGCCAGCAGTGAGCAGGGGGCGGATAATTCACCCCTCCACTTT.

The chain has TRBV3-1 (or the pseudogene TRBV3-2) and TRBJ2-7; 7 positions agree with TRBD2. Germline lookup yields CDR1 LGHDT and CDR2 YNNKEL (reference sequence). The CDR3 extends over 15 amino acids. After removal of 4 bases from V and 0 bases from J, the junction contained 6 bases not matched to a gene. CDR3 region: CASSLSSGSSYEQYF. The CDR3 DNA follows: TGTGCCAGCAGCCTTTCTAGCGGAAGCTCCTACGAGCAGTACTTC.

The chain links TRBV7-8 to TRBJ1-1; 9 nucleotides agree with TRBD1. CDR3 length: 14 amino acids. Per germline, CDR1 SGHVS and CDR2 FQNEAQ. V trimming: 2 bases; J trimming: 5 bases; junction bases outside the gene matches: 3. This CDR3 is CASSLRDRVTEAFF. The DNA for the CDR3 is TGTGCCAGCAGCTTACGGGACAGGGTGACTGAAGCTTTCTTT.

The rearrangement uses TRBV6-5 and TRBJ2-1; TRBD1 agrees at 10 bases. The V gene end was trimmed by 5 bases and the J gene end by 8 bases; junction bases not matched to a gene: 6. CDR3 length: 14 amino acids. From germline, CDR1 is MNHEY and CDR2 SVGAGI. The DNA for the CDR3 is TGTGCCAGCAGTACCTCCGGGACAGGGGATGAGCAGTTCTTC. It codes for CASSTSGTGDEQFF.

The genes are TRBV12-3 or TRBV12-4 and TRBJ2-5, with D tentatively TRBD1 (5 bases). With 5 bases removed from V and 1 base from J, the gap between germline ends came to 8 bases. The CDR3 sequence is 13 residues long. For the CDR3, the DNA is TGTGCCAGCAGTACGGACATCCAAGAGACCCAGTACTTC. It is translated as CASSTDIQETQYF.

A single count supports this clone. The CDR3 coding sequence is TGTGCCACCAGTGACCCCCCGTCGCGGGATCCGAACACCATATATTTT. Residues: CATSDPPSRDPNTIYF. The V and J genes are TRBV24-1 and TRBJ1-3; no clear D gene. The CDR3 extends over 16 amino acids. In germline, CDR1 is KGHDR, CDR2 SFDVKD. The V end lost 4 bases, the J end lost 7 bases, and 19 bases lay between the germline ends.

The chain combines TRBV27 with TRBJ2-7, with 9 bases that match TRBD1. The CDR3 contains 14 residues. V lost 5 bases to trimming and J lost 4 bases; unmatched junction nucleotides: 6. Germline CDR1 MNHEY, CDR2 SMNVEV (reference sequence). The CDR3 nucleotides read TGTGCCAGCAGTCCTGACAGGGGGGGGTACGAGCAGTACTTC. Its protein is CASSPDRGGYEQYF.

This chain connects TRBV6-2 or TRBV6-3 to TRBJ2-5; TRBD2 agrees at 7 bases. J was trimmed by 4 bases and V by 3 bases; bases with no gene match: 11. The CDR3 has 16 amino acids. Per the germline V gene, CDR1 is MNHEY and CDR2 is SVGEGT. The DNA of the CDR3 is TGTGCCAGCAGTTATCGTTCGGGGGGATCGCGAGAGACCCAGTACTTC. Translating gives CASSYRSGGSRETQYF.

The gene calls are TRBV7-2 and TRBJ2-2; D unresolved. V lost 5 bases and J lost 4, with 14 bases in between. This CDR3 has 15 amino acids. Germline CDR1 is SGHTA and CDR2 is FQGNSA. The CDR3 DNA follows: TGTGCCAGCAGCCCAGAGTCCGTAGGCACCGGGGAGCTGTTTTTT. Residues: CASSPESVGTGELFF.

The chain is built from TRBV5-1 and TRBJ1-4, with TRBD1 matching 7 bases. Germline V lookup: CDR1 SGHRS, CDR2 YFSETQ. This CDR3 is 15 amino acids long. J lost 8 bases, V lost 4 bases, and 11 bases had no gene match. The CDR3 reads CASSPTGEVLEKLFF. CDR3 in DNA: TGCGCCAGCAGCCCCACAGGGGAGGTTCTGGAAAAACTGTTTTTT.

Here the CDR3 reads CASSAAGRTYNEQFF. The CDR3, as DNA: TGTGCCAGCAGCGCGGCCGGGAGGACCTACAATGAGCAGTTCTTC. This chain links TRBV9 with TRBJ2-1; TRBD2 aligns across 7 bases. Germline loops: CDR1 SGDLS, CDR2 YYNGEE. J lost 2 bases, V lost 3 bases, and 5 bases had no gene match. The CDR3 contains 15 residues.

The chain couples TRBV24-1 to TRBJ2-3; D uncertain. V gave up 3 bases and J gave up 4 bases, with 7 bases separating them. The CDR3 covers 13 residues. Germline V lookup: CDR1 KGHDR, CDR2 SFDVKD. CDR3 coding DNA: TGTGCCACCAGTGATCAGGCCCCAGATACGCAGTATTTT. Translated, it gives CATSDQAPDTQYF.

The V call is TRBV27, the J call TRBJ2-5; TRBD1 might be the D (7 bases). Trimming left V 3 bases short and J 3 bases short, with 11 bases between. This CDR3 is built from 14 residues. Germline-derived CDR1 and CDR2 are MNHEY and SMNVEV (reference sequence). DNA of the CDR3: TGTGCCAGCAGTTTTGACAGGGAGGAAGAGACCCAGTACTTC. This gives the protein CASSFDREEETQYF.

The chain uses TRBV18 and TRBJ2-4, with D maybe TRBD2 (5 bases). The CDR3 is 13 residues long. V dropped 5 bases and J dropped 8 bases, with 13 bases sitting between them. Germline CDR1 and CDR2: KGHSH and LQKENI. As DNA, the CDR3 is TGTGCCAGCTCAACCCGGGGTGGGGACATTCAGTACTTC. Translating gives CASSTRGGDIQYF.

The chain recombines TRBV6-1 with TRBJ1-1; 9 bases are shared with TRBD1. V trimming: 2 bases; J trimming: 1 base; junction bases outside the gene matches: 8. This CDR3 is 17 amino acids long. The germline V gene has CDR1 MNHNS and CDR2 SASEGT. The CDR3 sequence is CASSEFGTGGENTEAFF. In nucleotides, the CDR3 is TGTGCCAGCAGTGAATTCGGTACAGGGGGCGAGAACACTGAAGCTTTCTTT.

This clone was detected only a few times. CDR3 in amino acids: CAWSGGGSYNEQFF. CDR3 DNA sequence: TGTGCCTGGAGTGGAGGGGGATCTTACAATGAGCAGTTCTTC. V and J are TRBV30 and TRBJ2-1; TRBD1 is a possible D gene (6 bases). Trimming left V 1 base short and J 4 bases short, with 11 bases between. CDR1 and CDR2 from the germline V gene are GTSNPN and SVGIG (reference sequence). This CDR3 region has 14 residues.

This rearrangement joins TRBV7-9 to TRBJ2-7; D gene uncertain. Germline lookup yields CDR1 SEHNR and CDR2 FQNEAQ (reference sequence). The V and J ends lost 5 bases and 1 base respectively, with 9 bases between them. The length of the CDR3 is 13 residues. The CDR3 region has the DNA TGTGCCAGCAGCACGGGTCAGTCCTACGAGCAGTACTTC. Its protein is CASSTGQSYEQYF.

The J gene is TRBJ2-1, the V gene TRBV18; 10 bases are shared with TRBD1. After removal of 0 bases from V and 13 bases from J, the junction contained 12 bases not matched to a gene. Germline CDR1 is KGHSH and CDR2 is LQKENI. The CDR3 contains 16 residues. The CDR3 here is CASSPPGQGQRFYQFF. DNA of the CDR3: TGTGCCAGCTCACCACCGGGACAGGGGCAACGGTTTTATCAGTTCTTC.

DNA of the CDR3: TGTGCCAGCAGCAAATCTCCCCTGACTAGCGGGAGAACAGATACGCAGTATTTT. Translation: CASSKSPLTSGRTDTQYF. The chain combines TRBV9 with TRBJ2-3; 12 bases agree with TRBD2. The CDR3 runs 18 residues. The junction had 12 bases not matched to a gene; V was cut back by 4 bases and J by 3 bases. CDR1 SGDLS and CDR2 YYNGEE come from the germline V gene. Variable domain in full (rest from reference TRBV9 and TRBJ2-3): DSGVTQTPKHLITATGQRVTLRCSPRSGDLSVYWYQQSLDQGLQFLIQYYNGEERAKGNILERFSAQQFPDLHSELNLSSLELGDSALYFCASSKSPLTSGRTDTQYFGPGTRLTVL.

The genes are TRBV6-6 and TRBJ2-7, with 10 bases identical to TRBD2. J was trimmed by 2 bases and V by 5 bases; bases with no gene match: 6. The germline gives CDR1 MNHNY, CDR2 SVGAGI (reference sequence). The CDR3 covers 15 residues. The CDR3 loop reads CASSPRTSGPYEQYF. The CDR3 DNA is TGTGCCAGCAGTCCCAGGACTAGCGGACCCTACGAGCAGTACTTC.

This chain connects TRBV7-2 to TRBJ2-3, with 7 positions matching TRBD1. Looked up from germline, CDR1 is SGHTA and CDR2 is FQGNSA. CDR3 length: 16 amino acids. Unmatched junction bases numbered 10, after V lost 5 bases and J lost 2 bases. CDR3 sequence reads: CASSLMGQLITDTQYF. For the CDR3, the DNA is TGTGCCAGCAGCCTTATGGGACAGCTCATCACAGATACGCAGTATTTT.

The chain carries TRBV4-2 and TRBJ2-7, with 8 bases identical to TRBD1. This CDR3 has 17 amino acids. The V and J ends lost 1 base and 0 bases, in that order; junction bases with no gene match: 8. The germline V gene has CDR1 LGHNA and CDR2 YNFKEQ. The CDR3: CASSQVLRTGSSYEQYF. The CDR3 DNA is TGTGCCAGCAGCCAAGTTCTTAGGACAGGGAGCTCCTACGAGCAGTACTTC.

The chain carries TRBV4-3 and TRBJ1-3, with D tentatively TRBD1 (5 bases). This CDR3 has 15 residues. Germline CDR1 is LGHNA and CDR2 is YSLEER. The V end was cut by 2 bases, the J end by 1 base, with 9 bases between. The CDR3 loop reads CASSQSRVSGNTIYF. CDR3 coding DNA: TGCGCCAGCAGCCAAAGCAGGGTTTCTGGAAACACCATATATTTT.

V and J are TRBV11-3 and TRBJ2-1, with a possible D match to TRBD2 (6 bases). The CDR3 is made up of 13 amino acids. V was shortened by 2 bases and J by 6 bases, with 8 bases between the two germline ends. Germline CDR1 is SGHNT and CDR2 is YENEEA. The CDR3 region has the DNA TGTGCCAGCAGCTTATCGGGAGTCAATGAGCAGTTCTTC. It translates to CASSLSGVNEQFF.

The V gene is TRBV5-1, the J gene TRBJ2-5; a weak D match, TRBD2 (6 bases). This CDR3 has 14 residues. Germline assignment: CDR1 SGHRS and CDR2 YFSETQ. Trimming pared 5 bases from V and 2 bases from J, leaving 13 bases between. CDR3: CASRPGGTQETQYF. Written as DNA, the CDR3 is TGCGCCAGCAGACCTGGGGGGACTCAAGAGACCCAGTACTTC.

V usage is TRBV28 and J usage is TRBJ1-5; D not resolved. The V end was cut by 1 base, the J end by 5 bases, with 12 bases between. There are 15 residues in the CDR3. The germline V gene encodes CDR1 MDHEN and CDR2 SYDVKM. CDR3 sequence reads: CASSLSERGHQPQHF. In DNA, the CDR3 is TGTGCCAGCAGTTTATCGGAGCGCGGGCATCAGCCCCAGCATTTT.

The chain is built from TRBV3-1 (or the pseudogene TRBV3-2) and TRBJ2-7; no firm D call. Germline lookup yields CDR1 LGHDT and CDR2 YNNKEL (reference sequence). Trimming removed 0 bases at V and 0 bases at J, with 21 bases between. The CDR3 loop spans 19 amino acids. CDR3 in amino acids: CASSQECVSSGTYSYEQYF. The CDR3 bases are TGTGCCAGCAGCCAAGAGTGTGTCAGCTCCGGAACATACTCCTACGAGCAGTACTTC.

Written as DNA, the CDR3 is TGTGCCAGCAGCCATCGTAGGGGACAGGGCTACGAGCAGTACTTC. Translating it yields CASSHRRGQGYEQYF. The rearrangement links TRBV28 to TRBJ2-7; TRBD1 matches 9 bases. Trimming took 6 bases from V and 3 from J; bases not matched to a gene: 9. CDR3 size: 15 residues. Looked up from germline, CDR1 is MDHEN and CDR2 is SYDVKM.